This T cell receptor beta chain was observed in a study of post-analysis software for immune sequencing data (dated by TCRdb to the mid-2010s). Concerning the study at large: The recorded disease courses included relapsing-remitting, secondary progressive and progressive-relapsing multiple sclerosis, and some patients had no subtype annotation. Patient repertoires were compared against about a dozen previously published healthy control repertoires from donors aged about 6 to 27 years. A subset of samples was prepared in parallel using single-end sample barcoding, then pooled and co-amplified after Illumina adapter ligation. The full study reports these points: Compared with controls, multiple sclerosis patients had significantly lower normalized Chao1 diversity, a finding suggesting substantial peripheral T-cell clonal expansion. The control group was slightly older than the multiple sclerosis patient group. Patients showed significantly higher frequencies than controls for a handful of TRBV segments, among them TRBV5-6, TRBV5-1 and TRBV20-1. Strong co-clustering of samples prepared in the same batch was shown by direct clustering with F measure, prompting a batch-effect correction.

Library generation was performed with PCR. Sequencing was carried out with an Illumina HiSeq 2500. To reduce PCR and sequencing biases, unique molecular identifiers were incorporated into the TCR beta cDNA libraries. Per 1 to 10 million input T cells, roughly 500,000 cDNA molecules were obtained, such that each molecule approximated one T cell. The patient libraries were prepared and sequenced using the same protocol as the earlier healthy control dataset. Within a given batch, samples were prepared together, multiplexed and sequenced on the same HiSeq lane. Turning to the authors' computational methods: Raw barcoded reads were processed with MIGEC, and single-read molecular identifier groups were discarded before consensus assembly and CDR3 extraction. VDJtools was used for post-analysis of the clonotype tables, and diversity was normalized by down-sampling every dataset to the size of the smallest sample. To correct batch-related cross-sample contamination, repertoire overlap clustering matched CDR3 amino acid sequences but not nucleotide sequences. TCRdb ran its own pipeline on the public reads, namely fastp trimming at Q25 and MiXCR clone calling, and kept in-frame beta chains. A single entry per CDR3 protein holds the most common genes and DNA from its merged rows. It is TCRdb's table, rather than the study itself, that gives the V and J calls and clone size. The table for this sample lists hundreds of thousands of distinct CDR3 sequences; about 27% of them were counted only once. More than 0.45% of the sample goes to the ten largest clones.

This clonotype was found a few times. Its binding antigen is unknown. Base qualities are not at hand, and no much larger clone is one base apart. The CDR3 runs 16 residues from the cysteine to the phenylalanine. The DNA shown is the 48-base CDR3, in frame from base 1. Trimming takes 5 bases off V and 3 bases off J; junction bases not matched to a gene: 11. For CDR1 and CDR2, the germline V gene (reference sequence) lists DFQATT and SNEGSKA. To demonstrate the VDJtools post-analysis software, the study profiled TCR beta repertoires from the peripheral blood of approximately twelve young patients with multiple sclerosis. The multiple sclerosis patients were children and adolescents ranging in age from about 6 to 16 years.

The clonotype originates from a girl between 5 and 17 years old with multiple sclerosis. Material for sequencing was blood. The rearrangement joined TRBV20-1 to TRBJ2-1; a stretch of 9 junction bases matches TRBD2. CDR3 sequence: CSAAGTSLQDYNEQFF. The nucleotide sequence is TGCAGTGCTGCCGGGACTAGCCTCCAGGACTACAATGAGCAGTTCTTC.